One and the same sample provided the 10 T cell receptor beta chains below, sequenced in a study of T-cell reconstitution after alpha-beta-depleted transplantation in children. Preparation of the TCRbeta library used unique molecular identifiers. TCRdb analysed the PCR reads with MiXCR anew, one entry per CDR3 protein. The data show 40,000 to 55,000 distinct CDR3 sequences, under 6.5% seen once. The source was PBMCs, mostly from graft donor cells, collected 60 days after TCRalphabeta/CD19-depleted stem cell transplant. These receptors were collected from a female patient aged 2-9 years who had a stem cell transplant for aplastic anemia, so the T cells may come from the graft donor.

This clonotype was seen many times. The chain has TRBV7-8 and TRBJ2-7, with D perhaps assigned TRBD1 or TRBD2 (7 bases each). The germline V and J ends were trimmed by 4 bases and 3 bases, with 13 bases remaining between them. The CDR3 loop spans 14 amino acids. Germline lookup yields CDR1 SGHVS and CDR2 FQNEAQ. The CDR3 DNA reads TGTGCCAGCAGCTCGGCAGGGGGGGACTACGAGCAGTACTTC. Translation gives CASSSAGGDYEQYF.

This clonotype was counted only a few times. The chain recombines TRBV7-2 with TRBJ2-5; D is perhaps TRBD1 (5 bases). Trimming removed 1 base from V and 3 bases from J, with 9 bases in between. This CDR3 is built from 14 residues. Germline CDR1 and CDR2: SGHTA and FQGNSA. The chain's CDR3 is CASSLGAREETQYF. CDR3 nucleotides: TGTGCCAGCAGCTTAGGGGCCAGGGAAGAGACCCAGTACTTC. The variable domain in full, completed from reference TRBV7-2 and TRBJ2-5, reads GAGVSQSPSNKVTEKGKDVELRCDPISGHTALYWYRQSLGQGLEFLIYFQGNSAPDKSGLPSDRFSAERTGGSVSTLTIQRTQQEDSAVYLCASSLGAREETQYFGPGTRLLVL.

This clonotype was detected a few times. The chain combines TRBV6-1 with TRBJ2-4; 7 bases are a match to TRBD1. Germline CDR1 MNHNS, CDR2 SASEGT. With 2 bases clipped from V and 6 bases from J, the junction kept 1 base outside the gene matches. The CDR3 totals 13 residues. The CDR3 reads CASSENRGNIQYF. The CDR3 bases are TGTGCCAGCAGTGAAAACAGGGGAAACATTCAGTACTTC.

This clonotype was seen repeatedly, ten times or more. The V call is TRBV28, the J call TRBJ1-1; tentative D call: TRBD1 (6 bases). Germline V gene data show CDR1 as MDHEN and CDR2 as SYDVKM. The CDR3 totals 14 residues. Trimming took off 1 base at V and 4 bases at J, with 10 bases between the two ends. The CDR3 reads CASSLSQGITEAFF. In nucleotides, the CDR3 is TGTGCCAGCAGTTTATCACAGGGAATCACTGAAGCTTTCTTT.

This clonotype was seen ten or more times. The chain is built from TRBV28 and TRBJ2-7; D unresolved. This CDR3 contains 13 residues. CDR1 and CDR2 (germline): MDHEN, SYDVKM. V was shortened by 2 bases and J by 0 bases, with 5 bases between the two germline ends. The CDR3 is CASSLPDSYEQYF. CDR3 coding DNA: TGTGCCAGCAGTTTACCAGACTCCTACGAGCAGTACTTC.

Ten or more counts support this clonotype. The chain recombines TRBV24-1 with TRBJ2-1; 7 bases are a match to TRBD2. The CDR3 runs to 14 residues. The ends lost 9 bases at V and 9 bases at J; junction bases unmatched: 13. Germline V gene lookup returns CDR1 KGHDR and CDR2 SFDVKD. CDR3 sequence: CATGVPSGRGEQFF. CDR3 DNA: TGTGCCACCGGGGTGCCTAGCGGCCGGGGTGAGCAGTTCTTC.

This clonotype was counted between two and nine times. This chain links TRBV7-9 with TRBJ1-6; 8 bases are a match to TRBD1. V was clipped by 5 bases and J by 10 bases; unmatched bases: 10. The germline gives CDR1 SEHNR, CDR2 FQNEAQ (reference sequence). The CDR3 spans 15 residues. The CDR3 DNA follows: TGTGCCAGCAGCCGAGGACAGGGTGGAAGGTCACCCCTCCACTTT. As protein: CASSRGQGGRSPLHF.

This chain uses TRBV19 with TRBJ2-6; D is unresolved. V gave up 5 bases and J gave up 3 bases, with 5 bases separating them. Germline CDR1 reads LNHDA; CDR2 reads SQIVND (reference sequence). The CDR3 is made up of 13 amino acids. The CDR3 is CASSPHGANVLTF. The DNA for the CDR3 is TGTGCCAGTAGTCCACATGGGGCCAACGTCCTGACTTTC. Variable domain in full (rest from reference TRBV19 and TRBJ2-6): DGGITQSPKYLFRKEGQNVTLSCEQNLNHDAMYWYRQDPGQGLRLIYYSQIVNDFQKGDIAEGYSVSREKKESFPLTVTSAQKNPTAFYLCASSPHGANVLTFGAGSRLTVL.

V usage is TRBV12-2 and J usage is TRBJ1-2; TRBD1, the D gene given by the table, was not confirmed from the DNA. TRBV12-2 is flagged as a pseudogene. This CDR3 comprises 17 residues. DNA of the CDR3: TGTGCAAGTCGCAAAAAACACCGGGACACTTCTAACTATGGCTACACCTTC. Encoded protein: CASRKKHRDTSNYGYTF.

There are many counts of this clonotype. DNA for the CDR3: TGCAGTGCTAGACAGGCCGAGACCCAGTACTTC. Translating it yields CSARQAETQYF. The chain combines TRBV20-1 with TRBJ2-5; D not certain. In germline, CDR1 is DFQATT, CDR2 SNEGSKA (reference sequence). With 2 bases removed from V and 5 bases from J, the gap between germline ends came to 6 bases. CDR3 length: 11 amino acids.